This T cell receptor beta chain was found in a study of T cells in Graves' hyperthyroidism and ophthalmopathy. Overall study results and limits: Model-based prediction identified ophthalmopathy a median around seven months prior to its onset.

As to this clonotype: Its antigen remains unidentified.

Amplified regions were TCR beta CDR3 sequences from RNA transcripts. An initial round of RT-PCR targeting the TCR CDR3 relied on the HTBI primer set. TCRdb itself ran the multiplex PCR reads through MiXCR, one entry per CDR3 protein. This table has about 570,000 distinct CDR3 sequences, 46% appearing once. This receptor was obtained from an adult woman with Graves' disease, either hyperthyroidism or ophthalmopathy (not recorded which). Material for sequencing was peripheral blood or thyroid tissue (not recorded which).

The DNA of the CDR3 is TGTGCCAGCAGAAGAGGCGGGACAGAATCCAGTGAGCAGTACTTC. This encodes CASRRGGTESSEQYF. The rearrangement uses TRBV6-5 and TRBJ2-7, with D perhaps TRBD1 (7 bases). The CDR3 covers 15 residues. Trimming took off 6 bases at V and 7 bases at J, with 22 bases between the two ends. Germline-derived CDR1 and CDR2 are MNHEY and SVGAGI.